This TCR beta chain stems from a study of T and B cells in COVID-19 patients. The germline V gene encodes CDR1 SQVTM and CDR2 ANQGSEA. The CDR3 loop spans 14 amino acids. V lost 7 bases and J 1 base, leaving 13 bases between the germline ends. By share, this clonotype counts as medium-sized (0.01 to 0.1%). BIOMED2 TRB-A/B primer pools were used in multiplex TRB PCR. TCRdb redid the calling of the multiplex PCR reads with MiXCR, one entry per CDR3 protein. The data show approximately 17,000 distinct CDR3 sequences, 25% to 35% seen once. Blood genomic DNA input for TRB amplification was about 220-500 ng.

The receptor's source is a human donor who had recovered from COVID-19. V gene TRBV29-1 combines with J gene TRBJ2-2, with D tentatively TRBD2 (7 bases). The sample comprised blood. The CDR3 region has the DNA TGCAGCGGACTCGGGGGGCTGAACACCGGGGAGCTGTTTTTT. Protein sequence: CSGLGGLNTGELFF.